The clone carrying this T cell receptor (beta chain) was recorded a few times. These data originate in a study of regulatory T cells in long-lasting Graves disease. The CDR3 has 13 residues. Trimming removed 6 bases from V and 9 bases from J, with 15 bases in between. Germline V gene sequence: CDR1 SNHLY, CDR2 FYNNEI. Time point: newly diagnosed GD, antithyroid drugs for less than 3 months. The TCR library was made from RNA extracted from PBMCs. In building TCR beta libraries, iRepertoire HTBI primers were used together with Arm-PCR of CDR3 regions. TCRdb recomputed calls from the multiplex PCR reads with MiXCR, one row per CDR3 protein. The table includes 200,000 to 250,000 distinct CDR3 sequences, roughly 18% detected once.

Specimen: peripheral blood mononuclear cells (PBMCs), collected at new diagnosis, from a patient treated with antithyroid drugs. The receptor was isolated from a female donor with Graves disease. The chain joins TRBV2 to TRBJ2-1, with unresolved D. The CDR3 loop is CASSPRAAVEQFF. DNA of the CDR3: TGTGCCAGCAGCCCTAGGGCGGCGGTTGAGCAGTTCTTC.